This T cell receptor beta chain was recovered during a study of HIV-infected patients and healthy controls. Points on this clonotype: A much larger clone differs from this one at a single base, so this may be a read error.

450 to 600 ng RNA was reverse transcribed with alpha and beta constant-region primers. Alpha and beta chain libraries were made separately by chain-specific third strand synthesis with multiplexing indices. Priming off the SP2 site generated the second strand. TCRdb independently ran MiXCR on the 5' RACE reads; one entry per CDR3 protein. The table shows roughly 10,000 distinct CDR3 sequences, with 6.5% to 10% occurring only once. No cell fractionation was done, so the repertoire covers all unsorted peripheral blood T cells. Germline V gives CDR1 SGHRS, CDR2 YFSETQ. The V and J ends lost 4 bases and 3 bases, in that order; junction bases with no gene match: 16. The CDR3 runs 20 residues.

The material sequenced was blood. The chain employs TRBV5-1 and TRBJ2-3; 14 bases map to TRBD2. The clonotype originates from an adult in good health. The CDR3 reads CASSPGRMGLAGDTTDTQYF. The CDR3 nucleotides are TGCGCCAGCAGCCCCGGACGAATGGGACTAGCGGGAGACACTACAGATACGCAGTATTTT.